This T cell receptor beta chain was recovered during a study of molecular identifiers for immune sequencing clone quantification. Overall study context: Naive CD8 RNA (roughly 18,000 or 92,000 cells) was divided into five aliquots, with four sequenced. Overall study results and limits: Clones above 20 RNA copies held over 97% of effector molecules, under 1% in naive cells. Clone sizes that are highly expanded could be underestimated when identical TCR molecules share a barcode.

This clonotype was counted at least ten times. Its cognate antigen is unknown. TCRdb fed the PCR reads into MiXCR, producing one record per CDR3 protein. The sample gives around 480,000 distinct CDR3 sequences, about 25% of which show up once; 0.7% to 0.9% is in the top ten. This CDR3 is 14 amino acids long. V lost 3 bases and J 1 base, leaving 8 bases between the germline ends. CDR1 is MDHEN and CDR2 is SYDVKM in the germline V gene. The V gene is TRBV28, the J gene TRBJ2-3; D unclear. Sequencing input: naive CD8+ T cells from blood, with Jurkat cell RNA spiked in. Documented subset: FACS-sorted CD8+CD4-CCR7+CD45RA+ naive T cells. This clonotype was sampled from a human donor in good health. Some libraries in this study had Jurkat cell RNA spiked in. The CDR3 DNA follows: TGTGCCAGCAGTTTTGCCTTTGGCACAGATACGCAGTATTTT. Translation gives CASSFAFGTDTQYF. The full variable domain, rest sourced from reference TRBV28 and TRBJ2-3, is DVKVTQSSRYLVKRTGEKVFLECVQDMDHENMFWYRQDPGLGLRLIYFSYDVKMKEKGDIPEGYSVSREKKERFSLILESASTNQTSMYLCASSFAFGTDTQYFGPGTRLTVL.